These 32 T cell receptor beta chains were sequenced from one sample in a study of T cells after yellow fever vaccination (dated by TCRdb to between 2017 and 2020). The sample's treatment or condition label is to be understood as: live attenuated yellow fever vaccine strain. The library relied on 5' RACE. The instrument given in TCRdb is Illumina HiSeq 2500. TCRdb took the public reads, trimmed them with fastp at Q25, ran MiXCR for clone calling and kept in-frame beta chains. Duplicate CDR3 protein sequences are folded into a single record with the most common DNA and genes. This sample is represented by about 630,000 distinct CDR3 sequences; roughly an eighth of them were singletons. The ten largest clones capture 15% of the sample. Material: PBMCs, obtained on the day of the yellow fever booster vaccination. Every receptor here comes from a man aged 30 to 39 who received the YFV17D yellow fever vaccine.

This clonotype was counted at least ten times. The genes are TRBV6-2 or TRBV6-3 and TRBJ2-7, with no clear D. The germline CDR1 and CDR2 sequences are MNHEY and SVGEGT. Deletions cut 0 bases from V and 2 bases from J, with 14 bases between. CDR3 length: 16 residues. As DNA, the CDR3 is TGTGCCAGCAGTTACTCGGGCAGGAAAAAGACCTACGAGCAGTACTTC. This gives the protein CASSYSGRKKTYEQYF.

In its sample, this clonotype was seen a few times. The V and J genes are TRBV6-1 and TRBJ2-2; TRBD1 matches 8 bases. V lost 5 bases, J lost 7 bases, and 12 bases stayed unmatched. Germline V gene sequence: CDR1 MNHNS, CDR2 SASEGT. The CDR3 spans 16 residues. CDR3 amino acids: CASSRTGKRTDGELFF. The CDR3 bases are TGTGCCAGCAGTCGGACAGGGAAGCGAACGGACGGGGAGCTGTTTTTT.

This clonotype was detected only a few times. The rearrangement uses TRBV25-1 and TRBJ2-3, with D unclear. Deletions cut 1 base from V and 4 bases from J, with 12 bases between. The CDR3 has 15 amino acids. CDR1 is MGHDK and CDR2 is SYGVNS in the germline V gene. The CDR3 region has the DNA TGTGCCAGCAGTGAATTTGAAATAGGACCAGATACGCAGTATTTT. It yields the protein CASSEFEIGPDTQYF.

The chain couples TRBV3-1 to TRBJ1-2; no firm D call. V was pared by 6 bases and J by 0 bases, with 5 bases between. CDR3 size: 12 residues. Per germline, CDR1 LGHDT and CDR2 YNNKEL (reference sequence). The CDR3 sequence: CASSITNYGYTF. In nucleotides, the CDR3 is TGTGCCAGCAGTATTACTAACTATGGCTACACCTTC.

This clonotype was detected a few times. The CDR3 spells CASRIAGGPYTQYF. CDR3 bases: TGTGCCAGCAGGATAGCGGGAGGGCCATATACGCAGTATTTT. The V gene is TRBV2, the J gene TRBJ2-3; 11 bases agree with TRBD2. V dropped 6 bases and J dropped 7; count of bases not matched to a gene: 6. The CDR3 is 14 amino acids. CDR1 SNHLY and CDR2 FYNNEI come from the germline V gene.

In DNA, the CDR3 is TGTGCCAGCAGTTCACCCGCCGGACAGTTCTACGAGCAGTACTTC. This encodes CASSSPAGQFYEQYF. The chain combines TRBV28 with TRBJ2-7, with D maybe TRBD1 (6 bases). The CDR3 spans 15 residues. V was cut by 4 bases and J by 3 bases, with 16 bases left in between. Germline V gene sequence: CDR1 MDHEN, CDR2 SYDVKM.

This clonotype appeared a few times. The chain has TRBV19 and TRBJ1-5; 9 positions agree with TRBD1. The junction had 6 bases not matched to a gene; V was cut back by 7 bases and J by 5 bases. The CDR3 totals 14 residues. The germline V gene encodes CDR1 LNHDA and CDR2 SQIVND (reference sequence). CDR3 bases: TGTGCCAGTAACGACGGGACAGGGTATCAGCCCCAGCATTTT. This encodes CASNDGTGYQPQHF.

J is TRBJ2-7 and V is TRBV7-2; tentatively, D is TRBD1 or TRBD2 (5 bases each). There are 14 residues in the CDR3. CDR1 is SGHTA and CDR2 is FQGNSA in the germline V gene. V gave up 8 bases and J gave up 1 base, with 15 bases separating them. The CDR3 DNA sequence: TGTGCCAGCCGAGCCACGGGGCATTCCTACGAGCAGTACTTC. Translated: CASRATGHSYEQYF.

The CDR3, as DNA: TGTGCCATCGCGACTAGATCTACTTACAATGAGCAGTTCTTC. Translation: CAIATRSTYNEQFF. The V gene is TRBV15, the J gene TRBJ2-1; weak D call: TRBD2 (6 bases). The CDR3 covers 14 residues. The germline V gene encodes CDR1 LNHNV and CDR2 YYDKDF (reference sequence). The V and J ends lost 10 bases and 4 bases respectively, with 17 bases between them.

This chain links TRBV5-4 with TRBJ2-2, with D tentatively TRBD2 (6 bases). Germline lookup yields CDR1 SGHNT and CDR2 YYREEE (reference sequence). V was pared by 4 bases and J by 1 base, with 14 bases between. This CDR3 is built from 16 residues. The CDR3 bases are TGTGCCAGCAGCCCGGACTACGTATTGAACACCGGGGAGCTGTTTTTT. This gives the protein CASSPDYVLNTGELFF.

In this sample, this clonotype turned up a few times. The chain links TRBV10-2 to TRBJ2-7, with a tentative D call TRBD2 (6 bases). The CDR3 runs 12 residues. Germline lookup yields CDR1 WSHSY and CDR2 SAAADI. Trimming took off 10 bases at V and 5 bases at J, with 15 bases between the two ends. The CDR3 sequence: CATTSPSDEQYF. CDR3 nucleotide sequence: TGCGCCACAACCTCACCTAGCGACGAGCAGTACTTC.

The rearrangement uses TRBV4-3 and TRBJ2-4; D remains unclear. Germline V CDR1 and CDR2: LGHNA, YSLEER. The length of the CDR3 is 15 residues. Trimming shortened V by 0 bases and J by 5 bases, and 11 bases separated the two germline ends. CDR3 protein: CASSQDGQVENIQYF. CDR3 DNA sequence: TGCGCCAGCAGCCAAGACGGTCAGGTGGAAAACATTCAGTACTTC.

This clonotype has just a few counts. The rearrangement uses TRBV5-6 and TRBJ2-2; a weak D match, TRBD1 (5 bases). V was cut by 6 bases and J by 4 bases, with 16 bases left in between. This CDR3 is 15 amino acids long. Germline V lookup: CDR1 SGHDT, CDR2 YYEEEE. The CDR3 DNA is TGTGCCAGCACCCAAATAGACAGACCCACCGGGGAGCTGTTTTTT. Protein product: CASTQIDRPTGELFF. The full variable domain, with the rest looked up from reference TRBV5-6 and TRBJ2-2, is DAGVTQSPTHLIKTRGQQVTLRCSPKSGHDTVSWYQQALGQGPQFIFQYYEEEERQRGNFPDRFSGHQFPNYSSELNVNALLLGDSALYLCASTQIDRPTGELFFGEGSRLTVL.

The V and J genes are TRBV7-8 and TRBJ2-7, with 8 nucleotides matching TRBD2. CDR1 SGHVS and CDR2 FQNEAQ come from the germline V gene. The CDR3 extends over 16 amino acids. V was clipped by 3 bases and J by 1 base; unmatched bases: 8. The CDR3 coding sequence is TGTGCCAGCAGCTTGGGCGAGCGGGAGTATTCCTACGAGCAGTACTTC. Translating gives CASSLGEREYSYEQYF.

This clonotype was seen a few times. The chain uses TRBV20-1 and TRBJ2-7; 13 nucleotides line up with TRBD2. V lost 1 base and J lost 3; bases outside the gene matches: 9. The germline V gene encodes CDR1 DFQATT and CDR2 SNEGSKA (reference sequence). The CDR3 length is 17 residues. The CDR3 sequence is CSARGRTSGSEVYEQYF. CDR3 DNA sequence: TGCAGTGCTAGAGGAAGGACTAGCGGGAGTGAGGTCTACGAGCAGTACTTC.

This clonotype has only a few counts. The chain's CDR3 is CASSQALAGNQPQHF. For the CDR3, the DNA is TGCGCCAGCAGCCAAGCGTTGGCGGGCAATCAGCCCCAGCATTTT. The V and J genes are TRBV4-3 and TRBJ1-5; D gene unclear. The germline CDR1 and CDR2 sequences are LGHNA and YSLEER. The CDR3 is made up of 15 amino acids. V was shortened by 1 base and J by 2 bases, with 9 bases between the two germline ends.

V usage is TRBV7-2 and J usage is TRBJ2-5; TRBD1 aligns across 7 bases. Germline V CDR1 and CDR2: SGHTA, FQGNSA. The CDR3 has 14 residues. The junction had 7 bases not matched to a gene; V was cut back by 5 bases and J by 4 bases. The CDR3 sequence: CASSKDRVVETQYF. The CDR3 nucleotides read TGTGCCAGCAGCAAAGACAGGGTAGTAGAGACCCAGTACTTC.

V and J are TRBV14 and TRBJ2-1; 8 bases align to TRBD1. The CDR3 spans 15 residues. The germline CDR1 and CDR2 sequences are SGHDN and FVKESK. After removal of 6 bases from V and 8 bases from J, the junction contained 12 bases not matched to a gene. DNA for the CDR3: TGTGCCAGCAGTTACACCGGGACAGGAGGTCATGAGCAGTTCTTC. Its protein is CASSYTGTGGHEQFF.

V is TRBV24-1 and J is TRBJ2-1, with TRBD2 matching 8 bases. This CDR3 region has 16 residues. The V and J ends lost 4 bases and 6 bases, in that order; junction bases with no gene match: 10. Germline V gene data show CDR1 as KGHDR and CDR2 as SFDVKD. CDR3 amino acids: CATSEPLAGGANEQFF. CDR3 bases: TGTGCCACCAGTGAGCCCCTAGCGGGTGGTGCCAATGAGCAGTTCTTC.

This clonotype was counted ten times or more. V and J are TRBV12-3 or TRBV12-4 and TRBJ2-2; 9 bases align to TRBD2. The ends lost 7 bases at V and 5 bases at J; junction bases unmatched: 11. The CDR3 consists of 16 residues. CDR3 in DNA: TGTGCCAGCACGGGACTAGCAAGAGTGGGAACCGGGGAGCTGTTTTTT. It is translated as CASTGLARVGTGELFF.

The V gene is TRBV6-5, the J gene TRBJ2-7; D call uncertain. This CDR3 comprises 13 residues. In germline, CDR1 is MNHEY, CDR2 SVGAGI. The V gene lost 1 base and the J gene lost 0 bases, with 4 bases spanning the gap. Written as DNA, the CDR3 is TGTGCCAGCAGTTACTTGAGCTCCTACGAGCAGTACTTC. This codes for CASSYLSSYEQYF.

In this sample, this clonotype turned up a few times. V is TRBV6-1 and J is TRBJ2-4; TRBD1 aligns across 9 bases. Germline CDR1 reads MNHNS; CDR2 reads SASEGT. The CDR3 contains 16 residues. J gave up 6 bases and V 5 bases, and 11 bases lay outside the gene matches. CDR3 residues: CASSPGTGRGRNIQYF. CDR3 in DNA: TGTGCCAGCAGTCCTGGGACAGGGAGGGGGCGAAACATTCAGTACTTC.

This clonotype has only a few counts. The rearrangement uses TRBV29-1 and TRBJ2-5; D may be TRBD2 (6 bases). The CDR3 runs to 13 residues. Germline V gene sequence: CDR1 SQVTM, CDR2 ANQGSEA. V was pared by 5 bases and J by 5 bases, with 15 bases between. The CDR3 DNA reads TGCAGCGTTTCTTGGGGGGTAGGGGAGACCCAGTACTTC. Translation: CSVSWGVGETQYF.

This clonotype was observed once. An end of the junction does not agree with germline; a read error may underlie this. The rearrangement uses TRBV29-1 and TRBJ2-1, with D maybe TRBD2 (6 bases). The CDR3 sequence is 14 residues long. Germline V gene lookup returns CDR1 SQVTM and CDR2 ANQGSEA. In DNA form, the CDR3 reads TGCAGCGTTCATGGGACTTCTTCCTGCAATGAGCAGTTCTTC. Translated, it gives CSVHGTSSCNEQFF.

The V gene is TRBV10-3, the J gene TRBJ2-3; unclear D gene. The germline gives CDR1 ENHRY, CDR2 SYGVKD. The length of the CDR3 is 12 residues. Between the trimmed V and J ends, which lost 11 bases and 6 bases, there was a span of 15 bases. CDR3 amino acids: CALGLPADTQYF. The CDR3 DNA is TGTGCCTTAGGGCTACCGGCTGATACGCAGTATTTT.

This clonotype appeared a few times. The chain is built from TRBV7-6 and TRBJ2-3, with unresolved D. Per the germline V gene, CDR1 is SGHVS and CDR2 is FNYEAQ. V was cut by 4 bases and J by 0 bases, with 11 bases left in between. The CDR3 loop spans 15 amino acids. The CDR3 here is CASSSRTASTDTQYF. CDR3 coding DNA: TGTGCCAGCAGCTCAAGGACGGCTAGCACAGATACGCAGTATTTT.

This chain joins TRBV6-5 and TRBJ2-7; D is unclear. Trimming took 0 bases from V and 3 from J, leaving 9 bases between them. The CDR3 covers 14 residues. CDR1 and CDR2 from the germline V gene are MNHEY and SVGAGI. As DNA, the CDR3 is TGTGCCAGCAGTTACTCGGGCTTGGACTACGAGCAGTACTTC. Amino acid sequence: CASSYSGLDYEQYF.

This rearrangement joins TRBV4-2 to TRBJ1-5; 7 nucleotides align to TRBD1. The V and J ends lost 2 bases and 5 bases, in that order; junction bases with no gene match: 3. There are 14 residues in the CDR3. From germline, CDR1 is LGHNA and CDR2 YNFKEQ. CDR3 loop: CASSQTGADQPQHF. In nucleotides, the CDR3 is TGTGCCAGCAGCCAAACAGGGGCGGATCAGCCCCAGCATTTT.

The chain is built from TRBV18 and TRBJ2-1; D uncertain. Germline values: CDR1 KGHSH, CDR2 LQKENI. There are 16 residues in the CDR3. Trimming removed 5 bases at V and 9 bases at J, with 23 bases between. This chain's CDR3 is CASSSRSGPMISEQFF. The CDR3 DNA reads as TGTGCCAGCTCATCGAGATCTGGCCCAATGATAAGTGAGCAGTTCTTC.

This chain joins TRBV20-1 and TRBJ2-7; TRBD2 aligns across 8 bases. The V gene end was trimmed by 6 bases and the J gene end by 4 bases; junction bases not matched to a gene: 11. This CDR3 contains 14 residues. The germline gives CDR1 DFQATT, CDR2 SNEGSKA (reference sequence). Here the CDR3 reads CSANPLAGSYEQYF. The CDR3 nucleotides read TGCAGTGCGAATCCCCTAGCGGGTAGTTACGAGCAGTACTTC.

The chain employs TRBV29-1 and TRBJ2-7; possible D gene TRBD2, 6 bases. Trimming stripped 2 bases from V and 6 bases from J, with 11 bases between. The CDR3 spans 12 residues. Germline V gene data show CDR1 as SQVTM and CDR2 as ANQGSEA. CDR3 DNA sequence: TGCAGCGTTGAAACGGCGGGGCTCGAGCAGTACTTC. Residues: CSVETAGLEQYF.

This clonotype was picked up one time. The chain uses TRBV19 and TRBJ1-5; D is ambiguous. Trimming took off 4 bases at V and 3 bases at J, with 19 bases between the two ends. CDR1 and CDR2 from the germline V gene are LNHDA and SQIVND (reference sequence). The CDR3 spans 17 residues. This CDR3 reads CASSKRDARRVNQPQHF. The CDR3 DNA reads TGTGCCAGTAGTAAAAGAGACGCCCGGAGGGTCAATCAGCCCCAGCATTTT.